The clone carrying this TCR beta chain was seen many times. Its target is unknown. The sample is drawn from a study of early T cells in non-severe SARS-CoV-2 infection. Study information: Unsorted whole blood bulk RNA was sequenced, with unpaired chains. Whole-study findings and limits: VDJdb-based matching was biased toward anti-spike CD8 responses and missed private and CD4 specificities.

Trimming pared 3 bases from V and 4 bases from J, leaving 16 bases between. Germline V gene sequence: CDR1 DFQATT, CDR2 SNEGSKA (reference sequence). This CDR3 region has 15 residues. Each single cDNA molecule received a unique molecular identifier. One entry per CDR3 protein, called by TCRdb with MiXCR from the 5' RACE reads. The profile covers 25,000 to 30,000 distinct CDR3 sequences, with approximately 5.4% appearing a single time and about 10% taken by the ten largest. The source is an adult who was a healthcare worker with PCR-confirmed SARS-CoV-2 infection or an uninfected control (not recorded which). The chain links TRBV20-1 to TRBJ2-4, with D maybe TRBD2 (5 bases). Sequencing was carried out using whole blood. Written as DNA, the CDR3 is TGCAGTGCTAGGGTAGAGGGAGTATCTAAAAACATTCAGTACTTC. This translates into CSARVEGVSKNIQYF.